The 29 T cell receptor beta chains listed next were all sequenced from one sample in a study of T cells after yellow fever vaccination (dated by TCRdb to 2018 to 2020). The library was obtained by 5' RACE. Sequencing relied on an Illumina HiSeq 2500. TCRdb reworked the public reads: Q25 trimming with fastp, MiXCR clone assembly, productive beta chains retained. Rows are unified per CDR3 protein, each entry keeping the most common DNA and genes. Present in this sample are hundreds of thousands of distinct CDR3 sequences, roughly 8% of which were seen just once. Of the sample, roughly 15% falls within the top ten clones. The treatment or condition tag for this specimen amounts to: live attenuated yellow fever vaccine strain. This material consisted of PBMCs, taken around 45 days after the first yellow fever vaccination. The receptors were sampled from a man in his late teens or twenties who received the YFV17D yellow fever vaccine.

This clonotype has a handful of counts. V and J are TRBV7-2 and TRBJ2-7; 10 bases align to TRBD1. Germline lookup yields CDR1 SGHTA and CDR2 FQGNSA. V lost 5 bases, J lost 3 bases, and 4 bases stayed unmatched. The length of the CDR3 is 14 residues. The CDR3 region is CASSTGQGYYEQYF. As DNA, the CDR3 is TGTGCCAGCAGCACGGGACAGGGGTACTACGAGCAGTACTTC.

This chain joins TRBV19 and TRBJ2-5; D may match TRBD1 or TRBD2 (5 bases each). CDR3 length: 18 amino acids. V was shortened by 7 bases and J by 0 bases, with 24 bases between the two germline ends. Germline V lookup: CDR1 LNHDA, CDR2 SQIVND (reference sequence). CDR3 protein: CASKENERQGFYQETQYF. The CDR3 region has the DNA TGTGCCAGTAAAGAAAACGAGCGGCAGGGATTCTACCAAGAGACCCAGTACTTC.

This clonotype has a handful of counts. V is TRBV5-1 and J is TRBJ1-1, with no clear D. V was clipped by 5 bases and J by 5 bases, with 16 bases between them. CDR1 is SGHRS, CDR2 YFSETQ, per germline. The CDR3 is 14 residues long. The CDR3 loop is CASSWGPTGTEAFF. The CDR3 DNA is TGCGCCAGCAGTTGGGGTCCCACCGGGACTGAAGCTTTCTTT.

There are a few counts of this clonotype. The chain employs TRBV10-3 and TRBJ1-5; D might be TRBD1 (5 bases). Deletions cut 4 bases from V and 2 bases from J, with 12 bases between. Germline CDR1 and CDR2: ENHRY and SYGVKD. CDR3 length: 15 amino acids. In DNA, the CDR3 is TGTGCCATCAGTGGTCGGGGACGGGGCAATCAGCCCCAGCATTTT. The encoded protein is CAISGRGRGNQPQHF.

The chain uses TRBV6-5 and TRBJ2-5, with 12 bases that match TRBD1. J was trimmed by 4 bases and V by 0 bases; bases with no gene match: 3. The CDR3 runs to 16 residues. Germline CDR1 is MNHEY and CDR2 is SVGAGI. In nucleotides, the CDR3 is TGTGCCAGCAGTTACTCGGGACAGGGGGCACGAGAGACCCAGTACTTC. This codes for CASSYSGQGARETQYF.

The chain has TRBV20-1 and TRBJ2-2; possible D gene TRBD1, 6 bases. The V gene's germline CDR1 is DFQATT and CDR2 SNEGSKA (reference sequence). The CDR3 has 15 amino acids. Written as DNA, the CDR3 is TGCTGTGTGGACGTTCGGGGCCAGGGGACCGGGGAGCTGTTTTTT. The encoded protein is CCVDVRGQGTGELFF.

The chain recombines TRBV12-3 or TRBV12-4 with TRBJ2-7; maybe TRBD1 (6 bases). CDR3 length: 13 amino acids. Trimming took off 6 bases at V and 3 bases at J, with 12 bases between the two ends. Here the CDR3 reads CASSIRRGYEQYV. For the CDR3, the DNA is TGTGCCAGCAGCATCCGCAGGGGCTACGAGCAGTACGTC.

This clonotype was seen a handful of times. CDR3 sequence reads: CSASTGRGNEQFF. DNA of the CDR3: TGCAGTGCTAGCACCGGCCGGGGCAATGAGCAGTTCTTC. The V and J genes are TRBV20-1 and TRBJ2-1; a weak D match, TRBD2 (5 bases). CDR3 length: 13 residues. Germline V gene sequence: CDR1 DFQATT, CDR2 SNEGSKA (reference sequence). Trimming left V 3 bases short and J 6 bases short, with 12 bases between.

CDR3 nucleotides: TGTGCCAGCTCCGCCGACATGAACACTGAAGCTTTCTTT. Its translation: CASSADMNTEAFF. The rearrangement uses TRBV18 and TRBJ1-1; D remains ambiguous. Trimming took 6 bases from V and 0 from J, leaving 8 bases between them. The CDR3 spans 13 residues. Looked up from germline, CDR1 is KGHSH and CDR2 is LQKENI. Filled out from reference TRBV18 and TRBJ1-1, the complete variable domain reads NAGVMQNPRHLVRRRGQEARLRCSPMKGHSHVYWYRQLPEEGLKFMVYLQKENIIDESGMPKERFSAEFPKEGPSILRIQQVVRGDSAAYFCASSADMNTEAFFGQGTRLTVV.

The J gene is TRBJ1-6, the V gene TRBV19; D is undetermined. Germline V gene data show CDR1 as LNHDA and CDR2 as SQIVND (reference sequence). This CDR3 region has 13 residues. The V end was cut by 5 bases, the J end by 9 bases, with 11 bases between. The CDR3 DNA is TGTGCCAGTAGTTGGGCGGGAGCTTCACCCCTCCACTTT. Encoded protein: CASSWAGASPLHF.

This clonotype has a handful of counts. This chain links TRBV6-5 with TRBJ2-5; TRBD2 might be the D (6 bases). This CDR3 spans 14 amino acids. The ends were cut back, 2 bases at V and 5 bases at J, with 12 bases in the middle. Germline CDR1 is MNHEY and CDR2 is SVGAGI. CDR3 DNA: TGTGCCAGCAGTTACGCGGGGACTGTCGAGACCCAGTACTTC. This sequence encodes CASSYAGTVETQYF.

The sample holds a few counts of this clonotype. The chain links TRBV12-3 or TRBV12-4 to TRBJ1-2, with D possibly being TRBD1 (5 bases). Trimming shortened V by 5 bases and J by 6 bases, and 19 bases separated the two germline ends. The CDR3 loop spans 15 amino acids. The CDR3: CASSPPGRRVDGYTF. For the CDR3, the DNA is TGTGCCAGCAGTCCACCGGGACGGAGGGTTGATGGCTACACCTTC.

At least ten counts were recorded for this clonotype. This chain links TRBV10-3 with TRBJ2-7, with 14 positions matching TRBD2. CDR1 and CDR2 (germline): ENHRY, SYGVKD. The CDR3 has 14 residues. Trimming took 6 bases from V and 4 from J; bases not matched to a gene: 2. The CDR3 loop reads CAIRTSGGVYEQYF. The CDR3 nucleotides read TGTGCCATCAGGACTAGCGGGGGGGTATACGAGCAGTACTTC.

The genes are TRBV20-1 and TRBJ2-3; 11 bases fit TRBD2. Trimming cost V 5 bases and J 2 bases; bases outside gene matches: 6. This CDR3 comprises 15 residues. The V gene's germline CDR1 is DFQATT and CDR2 SNEGSKA (reference sequence). The CDR3 sequence: CSASTSGGSTDTQYF. CDR3 bases: TGCAGTGCTTCAACTAGCGGGGGATCCACAGATACGCAGTATTTT.

This clonotype was seen repeatedly, ten times or more. The rearrangement links TRBV5-1 to TRBJ2-1; no firm D call. Trimming shortened V by 2 bases and J by 7 bases, and 13 bases separated the two germline ends. Germline loops: CDR1 SGHRS, CDR2 YFSETQ. This CDR3 region has 14 residues. In DNA, the CDR3 is TGCGCCAGCAGCTTACCGGTGGAAGGGAATGAGCAGTTCTTC. This encodes CASSLPVEGNEQFF.

This clonotype occurred a few times. J is TRBJ2-1 and V is TRBV5-4; D uncertain. Germline V lookup: CDR1 SGHNT, CDR2 YYREEE (reference sequence). V lost 0 bases to trimming and J lost 8 bases, with 15 bases between them. The CDR3 totals 15 residues. The CDR3 nucleotides read TGTGCCAGCAGCTTGGCCGTATCTCCTGAGGATGAGCAGTTCTTC. This sequence encodes CASSLAVSPEDEQFF. Combining the CDR3 with reference TRBV5-4 and TRBJ2-1 gives the whole variable domain ETGVTQSPTHLIKTRGQQVTLRCSSQSGHNTVSWYQQALGQGPQFIFQYYREEENGRGNFPPRFSGLQFPNYSSELNVNALELDDSALYLCASSLAVSPEDEQFFGPGTRLTVL.

The genes are TRBV5-6 and TRBJ2-7, with a weak D call TRBD2 (5 bases). Germline CDR1 reads SGHDT; CDR2 reads YYEEEE. The CDR3 is made up of 19 amino acids. The V end was cut by 0 bases, the J end by 11 bases, with 33 bases between. CDR3 in amino acids: CASSLVAGVHLLRAVEEYV. The CDR3 DNA is TGTGCCAGCAGCTTGGTTGCGGGCGTACATCTCCTACGAGCAGTCGAAGAGTACGTC.

This clonotype came up many times. The chain is built from TRBV7-2 and TRBJ2-4; D uncertain. CDR1 SGHTA and CDR2 FQGNSA come from the germline V gene. CDR3 length: 12 residues. Trimming removed 2 bases from V and 2 bases from J, with 1 base in between. The CDR3 region is CASSLTKNIQYF. The CDR3 coding sequence is TGTGCCAGCAGCTTAACCAAAAACATTCAGTACTTC.

This clonotype has just a few counts. The chain links TRBV5-1 to TRBJ2-5; 9 bases align to TRBD2. J lost 1 base, V lost 3 bases, and 10 bases had no gene match. The CDR3 runs to 17 residues. Germline-derived CDR1 and CDR2 are SGHRS and YFSETQ. CDR3 nucleotide sequence: TGCGCCAGCAGCTCCCGAGTAGCGGGGGAGCCCCAAGAGACCCAGTACTTC. It codes for CASSSRVAGEPQETQYF.

This clonotype was detected a few times. The J gene is TRBJ2-1, the V gene TRBV7-2; 9 bases agree with TRBD1. The CDR3 has 14 residues. Germline lookup yields CDR1 SGHTA and CDR2 FQGNSA. J gave up 10 bases and V 2 bases, and 6 bases lay outside the gene matches. The DNA for the CDR3 is TGTGCCAGCAGCTTACTAGGACAGGGGAGCGAGCAGTTCTTC. It specifies CASSLLGQGSEQFF. The full variable domain, completed using reference TRBV7-2 and TRBJ2-1, is GAGVSQSPSNKVTEKGKDVELRCDPISGHTALYWYRQSLGQGLEFLIYFQGNSAPDKSGLPSDRFSAERTGGSVSTLTIQRTQQEDSAVYLCASSLLGQGSEQFFGPGTRLTVL.

This clonotype showed up many times. This sequence joins TRBV10-3 and TRBJ1-1; the D gene is possibly TRBD1 (5 bases). The germline V gene has CDR1 ENHRY and CDR2 SYGVKD. This CDR3 is built from 13 residues. The germline V and J ends were trimmed by 10 bases and 5 bases, with 17 bases remaining between them. The CDR3 loop reads CASRPGQGTEAFF. CDR3 DNA: TGTGCCAGTAGGCCAGGGCAGGGAACTGAAGCTTTCTTT.

The chain has TRBV9 and TRBJ1-3; a possible D gene is TRBD1 (5 bases). The CDR3 spans 17 residues. Germline loops: CDR1 SGDLS, CDR2 YYNGEE. The V end was cut by 3 bases, the J end by 1 base, with 17 bases between. The CDR3 sequence is CASSATPGPGSGNTIYF. CDR3 DNA: TGTGCCAGCAGCGCTACGCCGGGACCGGGATCTGGAAACACCATATATTTT.

This clonotype has only a few counts. The chain's CDR3 is CASSGVGTVEVYGYTF. Written as DNA, the CDR3 is TGTGCCAGCAGCGGTGTTGGGACCGTTGAGGTCTATGGCTACACCTTC. The chain uses TRBV11-2 and TRBJ1-2; D perhaps matches TRBD1 (5 bases). Trimming stripped 5 bases from V and 4 bases from J, with 20 bases between. The CDR3 runs 16 residues. Germline V CDR1 and CDR2: SGHAT, FQNNGV.

The chain is built from TRBV28 and TRBJ2-2; TRBD1 might be the D (6 bases). Trimming pared 8 bases from V and 3 bases from J, leaving 22 bases between. This CDR3 contains 17 residues. CDR1 and CDR2 (germline): MDHEN, SYDVKM. The CDR3 sequence is CASDGTPTGTYTGELFF. CDR3 in DNA: TGTGCCAGCGACGGGACCCCCACAGGGACCTACACCGGGGAGCTGTTTTTT.

Note on this clonotype: No conserved phenylalanine or tryptophan ends this CDR3, so it is likely a read error. The limits of the CDR3 on the DNA are not certain, so only TCRdb's listed CDR3 is given. The chain is built from TRBV2 and TRBJ2-2; the D call of TRBD1 is as the table states it, not checked on the DNA. CDR1 is SNHLY and CDR2 is FYNNEI in the germline V gene. The CDR3 region is 13 residues in length, termini included. This chain's CDR3 is CASSEGPGTGAII.

This clonotype was seen many times. The gene calls are TRBV20-1 and TRBJ1-2, with TRBD1 as a possible D gene (6 bases). CDR3 length: 13 amino acids. Germline CDR1 is DFQATT and CDR2 is SNEGSKA (reference sequence). Trimming removed 6 bases from V and 4 bases from J, with 15 bases in between. CDR3 bases: TGCAGTGCGATCCGCGACAGGATCTATGGCTACACCTTC. Residues: CSAIRDRIYGYTF.

As for this clonotype: Its ends do not fully match the called genes, so a read error is possible. This chain joins TRBV7-9 and TRBJ2-7; 9 bases are a match to TRBD1. CDR3 length equals 14 residues. The germline V gene has CDR1 SEHNR and CDR2 FQNEAQ (reference sequence). This CDR3 reads CASSLGDRAYERYF. CDR3 DNA sequence: TGTGCCAGCAGCTTAGGGGACAGGGCCTACGAGCGGTACTTC. The full variable domain, completed using reference TRBV7-9 and TRBJ2-7, is DTGVSQNPRHKITKRGQNVTFRCDPISEHNRLYWYRQTLGQGPEFLTYFQNEAQLEKSRLLSDRFSAERPKGSFSTLEIQRTEQGDSAMYLCASSLGDRAYERYFGPGTRLTVT.

The gene calls are TRBV19 and TRBJ2-1, with 7 nucleotides matching TRBD2. Germline trimming cut 2 bases from V and 4 bases from J; bases unmatched to any gene: 5. Germline CDR1 reads LNHDA; CDR2 reads SQIVND (reference sequence). The CDR3 has 15 residues. CDR3 nucleotide sequence: TGTGCCAGTAGTATACGGGACTACCAGTACAATGAGCAGTTCTTC. Amino acid sequence: CASSIRDYQYNEQFF.

This clonotype was detected only a few times. This sequence joins TRBV29-1 and TRBJ2-3; 9 positions match TRBD2. Trimming cost V 8 bases and J 5 bases; bases outside gene matches: 20. The CDR3 is made up of 17 amino acids. Germline assignment: CDR1 SQVTM and CDR2 ANQGSEA. The CDR3 loop reads CSIPGGGAGGRLDTQYF. Written as DNA, the CDR3 is TGCAGCATCCCGGGGGGCGGAGCGGGGGGCCGTCTAGATACGCAGTATTTT.